This is a list of T cell receptor beta chains from one sample in a study of blood T cell repertoires in COVID-19. Here immunoSEQ multiplex PCR was the method, and the copy in TCRdb shows in-frame clones only, minus some. This table holds approximately 340,000 clones, 80% to 95% found once. Sequencing input: PBMCs or T cells enriched from blood (not recorded which). These receptors all come from a woman aged 35 to 49 who had been exposed to COVID-19. CDR3s include the opening cysteine and the closing phenylalanine or tryptophan. The D gene is left open where the match is weak. The size entry is marked missing in some rows and otherwise reads once, few, many or a size class.

d_call	clone_size	v_call	j_call	cdr3_aa	cdr3_nt
NA	NA	TRBV12-3/TRBV12-4	TRBJ2-2	CASSLSGPGELFF	TGTGCCAGCAGTTTATCAGGGCCCGGGGAGCTGTTTTTT
NA	NA	TRBV6-5	TRBJ1-1	CASSYSGQRNTEAFF	TGTGCCAGCAGTTACTCGGGCCAGAGGAACACTGAAGCTTTCTTT
NA	NA	TRBV12-2	TRBJ2-7	CASRLTTSGRPREQYF	TGTGCAAGTCGCTTAACGACTAGCGGGAGGCCGCGCGAGCAGTACTTC
TRBD1	NA	TRBV7-7	TRBJ2-7	CASSRAQGGEQYF	TGTGCTAGCAGTAGAGCACAGGGGGGCGAGCAGTACTTC
NA	NA	TRBV5-6	TRBJ1-3	CASSLYGNSGNTIYF	TGTGCCAGCAGCTTGTACGGGAACTCTGGAAACACCATATATTTT
NA	NA	TRBV7-2	TRBJ2-7	CASSPKGLGTYEQYF	TGTGCCAGCAGCCCCAAGGGACTCGGCACCTACGAGCAGTACTTC
NA	NA	TRBV15	TRBJ1-4	CATSRDLIGDEEKLFF	TGTGCCACCAGCAGAGATCTGATCGGAGACGAAGAAAAACTGTTTTTT
TRBD1	NA	TRBV15	TRBJ2-7	CATSSLDRDLSYEQYF	TGTGCCACCAGCAGTTTAGACAGGGACCTATCCTACGAGCAGTACTTC
TRBD1	NA	TRBV30	TRBJ1-1	CAWSVSLLRDRVLEAFF	TGTGCCTGGAGTGTATCTTTACTGAGGGACAGGGTCCTTGAAGCTTTCTTT
TRBD2	NA	TRBV7-2	TRBJ2-7	CASSLRAGTSQYEQYF	TGTGCCAGCAGCTTAAGAGCCGGGACTAGCCAGTACGAGCAGTACTTC
NA	NA	TRBV2	TRBJ2-2	CASRRTLAWGLAGELFF	TGTGCCAGCAGGCGAACTCTAGCATGGGGTTTAGCCGGGGAGCTGTTTTTT
NA	NA	TRBV11-3	TRBJ1-1	CASRGSLSTEAFF	TGTGCCAGCCGGGGGTCCCTGAGCACTGAAGCTTTCTTT
NA	NA	TRBV5-1	TRBJ1-4	CASSQGLYGEKLFF	TGCGCCAGCAGCCAGGGACTTTATGGTGAAAAACTGTTTTTT
NA	NA	TRBV7-8	TRBJ2-1	CASSPSGLAYNEQFF	TGTGCCAGCAGCCCGAGCGGCCTTGCCTACAATGAGCAGTTCTTC
NA	NA	TRBV5-8	TRBJ2-2	CASRLPGPGELFF	TGTGCCAGCAGATTACCAGGGCCCGGGGAGCTGTTTTTT
TRBD2	NA	TRBV27	TRBJ2-7	CASSLVSGTSWYEQYF	TGTGCCAGCAGTTTAGTTTCCGGGACTAGTTGGTACGAGCAGTACTTC
NA	NA	TRBV15	TRBJ2-7	CATSRGLLYEQYF	TGTGCCACCAGCAGAGGGCTTCTCTACGAGCAGTACTTC
TRBD1	NA	TRBV7-8	TRBJ1-5	CASSSGTGGNQPQHF	TGTGCCAGCAGCTCGGGGACAGGGGGCAATCAGCCCCAGCATTTT
NA	NA	TRBV11-3	TRBJ2-7	CASSSRGSYEQYF	TGTGCCAGCAGTTCCAGGGGTTCCTACGAGCAGTACTTC
NA	NA	TRBV6-5	TRBJ1-4	CASRVGEKLFF	TGTGCCAGCCGGGTCGGTGAAAAACTGTTTTTT
NA	NA	TRBV7-9	TRBJ2-2	CASSLAGQPGTGELFF	TGTGCCAGCAGCCTCGCGGGACAGCCGGGCACCGGGGAGCTGTTTTTT
NA	NA	TRBV7-9	TRBJ2-5	CASSQWTEKETQYF	TGTGCCAGCAGCCAATGGACAGAGAAAGAGACCCAGTACTTC
NA	NA	TRBV30	TRBJ1-2	CALMAGSGYTF	TGTGCCCTCATGGCGGGAAGTGGCTACACCTTC
TRBD2	NA	TRBV9	TRBJ2-3	CASSVSSGGTDTQYF	TGTGCCAGCAGCGTATCTAGCGGGGGCACAGATACGCAGTATTTT
NA	few	TRBV5-1	TRBJ2-7	CASSLTVSSYEQYF	TGCGCCAGCAGCTTGACAGTGAGCTCCTACGAGCAGTACTTC
NA	few	TRBV21-1	TRBJ1-2	CASSNKILGRREGNYGYTF	TGTGCCAGCAGCAATAAAATTCTCGGTCGCAGGGAGGGTAACTATGGCTACACCTTC
TRBD1	NA	TRBV19	TRBJ2-7	CASSRTDRGMFYEQYF	TGTGCCAGTAGTCGGACGGACAGGGGAATGTTCTACGAGCAGTACTTC
NA	NA	TRBV10-3	TRBJ1-4	CAISESGGELFF	TGTGCCATCAGTGAGTCTGGCGGGGAACTGTTTTTT
NA	NA	TRBV7-9	TRBJ2-3	CASSLGEAVSTDTQYF	TGTGCCAGCAGCTTAGGAGAGGCTGTTAGCACAGATACGCAGTATTTT
NA	NA	TRBV9	TRBJ2-3	CASSVDHGRGDTQYF	TGTGCCAGCAGCGTAGACCATGGGAGAGGGGATACGCAGTATTTT
TRBD1	NA	TRBV5-4	TRBJ2-6	CASSSMDRAGRLGGANVLTF	TGTGCCAGCAGCTCAATGGACAGGGCCGGTCGTCTCGGTGGGGCCAACGTCCTGACTTTC
NA	once	TRBV30	TRBJ1-1	CASKEGFVTEAFF	TGTGCCTCCAAGGAGGGCTTTGTCACTGAAGCTTTCTTT
TRBD1	NA	TRBV6-2/TRBV6-3	TRBJ1-5	CASSLDRVGDSNQPQHF	TGTGCCAGCAGTTTAGACAGGGTGGGAGATAGCAATCAGCCCCAGCATTTT
NA	NA	TRBV5-1	TRBJ1-2	CASSSSRQGYGYTF	TGCGCCAGCAGCTCCTCGAGACAAGGCTATGGCTACACCTTC
NA	NA	TRBV19	TRBJ2-3	CASSINSADTQYF	TGTGCCAGTAGTATAAATTCGGCAGATACGCAGTATTTT
TRBD2	NA	TRBV7-6	TRBJ2-7	CASSFGLAGDSYEQYF	TGTGCCAGCAGCTTTGGACTAGCGGGAGATTCCTACGAGCAGTACTTC
TRBD2	NA	TRBV28	TRBJ2-2	CASSSPASGSLRELFF	TGTGCCAGCAGCTCCCCCGCTAGCGGGAGCTTACGGGAGCTGTTTTTT
NA	NA	TRBV6-5	TRBJ2-1	CASRLTAYNEQFF	TGTGCCAGCAGACTGACAGCTTACAATGAGCAGTTCTTC
NA	NA	TRBV7-9	TRBJ2-2	CASSRRGGVSNTGELFF	TGTGCCAGCAGTCGAAGGGGGGGAGTTTCGAACACCGGGGAGCTGTTTTTT
TRBD2	NA	TRBV5-4	TRBJ2-7	CASSLSGVYEQYF	TGTGCCAGCAGCCTAAGCGGGGTCTACGAGCAGTACTTC
TRBD2	once	TRBV7-9	TRBJ2-7	CASSATLAGAREQYF	TGTGCCAGCAGCGCCACACTAGCGGGAGCAAGGGAGCAGTACTTC
NA	NA	TRBV19	TRBJ1-2	CASKEGPKYGYTF	TGTGCCAGTAAGGAGGGCCCTAAATATGGCTACACCTTC
TRBD1	NA	TRBV2	TRBJ1-6	CASSVQTGVGSPLHF	TGTGCCAGCAGTGTTCAGACAGGGGTGGGTTCACCCCTCCACTTT
NA	few	TRBV6-5	TRBJ2-7	CASSTYRAPHYEQYF	TGTGCCAGCAGTACTTACAGGGCCCCACACTACGAGCAGTACTTC
NA	once	TRBV3-1/TRBV3-2	TRBJ1-1	CASRGVGTEAFF	TGTGCCAGCCGGGGGGTGGGGACTGAAGCTTTCTTT
TRBD1	NA	TRBV5-8	TRBJ1-1	CASSYSPGQGAFF	TGTGCCAGCAGCTATTCCCCGGGACAGGGTGCTTTCTTT